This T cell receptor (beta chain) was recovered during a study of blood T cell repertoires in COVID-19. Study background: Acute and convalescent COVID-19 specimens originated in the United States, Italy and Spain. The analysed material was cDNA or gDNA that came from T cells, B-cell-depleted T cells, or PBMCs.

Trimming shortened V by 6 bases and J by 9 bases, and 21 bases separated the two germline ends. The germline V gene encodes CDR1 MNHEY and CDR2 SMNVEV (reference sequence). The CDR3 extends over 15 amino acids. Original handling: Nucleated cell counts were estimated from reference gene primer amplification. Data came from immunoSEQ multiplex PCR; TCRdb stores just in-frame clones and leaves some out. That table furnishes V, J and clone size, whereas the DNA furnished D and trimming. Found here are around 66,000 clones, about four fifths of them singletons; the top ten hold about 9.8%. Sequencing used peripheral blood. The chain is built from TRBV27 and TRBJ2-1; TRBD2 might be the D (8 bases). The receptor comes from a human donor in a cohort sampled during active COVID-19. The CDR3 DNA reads TGTGCCAGCAGCGTTAGCGGGACAGCTAGGGGTGAGCAGTTCTTC. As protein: CASSVSGTARGEQFF.